Listed below are T cell receptor beta chains from one sample, sequenced in a study of T-cell reconstitution after alpha-beta-depleted transplantation in children. TCRdb re-analysed the PCR reads in MiXCR, keeping a single row per CDR3 protein. Of fewer than 700,000 distinct CDR3 sequences in the sample, about 21% are singletons; the top ten hold roughly 13%. The source material was PBMCs, mostly from graft donor cells, sampled 360 days after TCRalphabeta/CD19-depleted stem cell transplant. Receptors originate from a boy under two years old who had a stem cell transplant for acute myeloid leukemia, so the T cells may come from the graft donor. Both conserved end residues are part of each CDR3. A D gene is named only where the DNA matches it firmly. Clone size appears in some rows only: once, few, many, or a class for an expanded clone.

CDR3 protein	CDR3 DNA	V gene	D gene	clone size	J gene
CASSQGQGRFNEQFF	TGCGCCAGCAGCCAGGGACAGGGGAGATTTAATGAGCAGTTCTTC	TRBV4-1	TRBD1	NA	TRBJ2-1
CSAHRLAGFGDTRYF	TGCAGTGCTCACCGACTAGCGGGGTTCGGAGATACGCGGTATTTT	TRBV20-1	TRBD2	once	TRBJ2-3
CAISDIGMVPLHF	TGTGCCATCAGTGATATAGGCATGGTACCCCTCCACTTT	TRBV10-3	NA	NA	TRBJ1-6
CASSRGDSNQPQHF	TGTGCCAGCAGCAGGGGAGATAGCAATCAGCCCCAGCATTTT	TRBV9	NA	many	TRBJ1-5
CASSDSSRNIQYF	TGTGCCAGCAGCGACTCGAGTCGGAACATTCAGTACTTC	TRBV7-8	NA	NA	TRBJ2-4
CASSEWGLQDEQYF	TGTGCCAGCAGTGAATGGGGCCTCCAGGACGAGCAGTACTTC	TRBV25-1	NA	few	TRBJ2-7
CSAETGVGYGYTF	TGCAGTGCGGAAACAGGGGTTGGGTATGGCTACACCTTC	TRBV20-1	TRBD1	few	TRBJ1-2
CASSLDATDTQYF	TGCGCCAGCAGCTTGGATGCCACAGATACGCAGTATTTT	TRBV5-1	NA	few	TRBJ2-3
CASSLGWGRLDEQFF	TGTGCCAGCAGCTTGGGGTGGGGGCGTCTCGATGAGCAGTTCTTC	TRBV5-6	NA	NA	TRBJ2-1
CAISPAQRPPDTQYF	TGTGCCATCAGTCCGGCCCAACGGCCCCCAGATACGCAGTATTTT	TRBV10-3	NA	NA	TRBJ2-3
CASSQGRVDYEQYF	TGCGCCAGCAGCCAGGGACGGGTGGATTACGAGCAGTACTTC	TRBV4-3	NA	NA	TRBJ2-7
CSALRLAGVQETQYF	TGCAGTGCTCTGAGGCTAGCGGGGGTCCAAGAGACCCAGTACTTC	TRBV20-1	TRBD2	NA	TRBJ2-5
CASSLSTQGNSPLHF	TGTGCCAGCAGCTTATCAACACAGGGTAATTCACCCCTCCACTTT	TRBV11-2	NA	many	TRBJ1-6
CASLSGTGEEWETQYF	TGCGCCAGCTTGAGCGGAACAGGGGAAGAGTGGGAGACCCAGTACTTC	TRBV10-2	TRBD1	many	TRBJ2-5
CASTPQGADTQYF	TGTGCCAGCACCCCGCAGGGCGCAGATACGCAGTATTTT	TRBV25-1	NA	many	TRBJ2-3
CASSNFQGPEAFF	TGTGCCAGCAGTAATTTCCAGGGGCCTGAAGCTTTCTTT	TRBV7-9	NA	NA	TRBJ1-1
CSVATGGTGELFF	TGCAGCGTTGCGACAGGGGGCACCGGGGAGCTGTTTTTT	TRBV29-1	TRBD1	NA	TRBJ2-2
CASRTGSSYNEQFF	TGTGCCAGCAGGACGGGGAGCTCCTACAATGAGCAGTTCTTC	TRBV2	NA	many	TRBJ2-1
CSATDEGYEKLFF	TGCAGTGCTACGGACGAGGGGTATGAAAAACTGTTTTTT	TRBV20-1	NA	few	TRBJ1-4
CASSLFPHTDTQYF	TGTGCCAGCAGTTTGTTCCCTCACACAGATACGCAGTATTTT	TRBV7-2	NA	many	TRBJ2-3
CSVAGDSQNQPQHF	TGCAGCGTTGCCGGAGACAGCCAAAATCAGCCCCAGCATTTT	TRBV29-1	NA	NA	TRBJ1-5
CASSQTSEHTDTQYF	TGTGCCAGCAGCCAGACTAGCGAACACACAGATACGCAGTATTTT	TRBV5-6	TRBD2	NA	TRBJ2-3
CASSPSDGYTF	TGTGCCAGCTCACCATCAGACGGCTACACCTTC	TRBV18	NA	NA	TRBJ1-2
CASSKEEVGTTEAFF	TGTGCCAGCAGCAAGGAGGAAGTCGGGACAACTGAAGCTTTCTTT	TRBV21-1	NA	NA	TRBJ1-1
CASTQYSGPGELFF	TGTGCCAGCACTCAATACTCGGGACCCGGGGAGCTGTTTTTT	TRBV6-1	NA	NA	TRBJ2-2